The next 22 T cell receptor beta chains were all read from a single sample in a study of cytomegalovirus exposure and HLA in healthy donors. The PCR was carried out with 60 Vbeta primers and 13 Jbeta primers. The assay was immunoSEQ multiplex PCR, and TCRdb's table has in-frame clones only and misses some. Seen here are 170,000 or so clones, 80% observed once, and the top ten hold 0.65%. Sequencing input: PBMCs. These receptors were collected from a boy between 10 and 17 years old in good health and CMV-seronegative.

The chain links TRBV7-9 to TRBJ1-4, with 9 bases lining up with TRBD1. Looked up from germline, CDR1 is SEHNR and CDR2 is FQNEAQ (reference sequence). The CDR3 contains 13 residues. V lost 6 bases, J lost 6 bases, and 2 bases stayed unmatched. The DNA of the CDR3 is TGTGCCAGCAGGTGGACAGGGGATGAAAAACTGTTTTTT. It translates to CASRWTGDEKLFF.

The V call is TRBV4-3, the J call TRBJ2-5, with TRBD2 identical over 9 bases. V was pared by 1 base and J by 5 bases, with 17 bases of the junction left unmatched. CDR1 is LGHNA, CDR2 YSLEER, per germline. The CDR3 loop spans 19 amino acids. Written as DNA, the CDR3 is TGCGCCAGCAGCCAAGGACCCCTATCTAGCGGGAACCAAGCGGAGACCCAGTACTTC. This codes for CASSQGPLSSGNQAETQYF.

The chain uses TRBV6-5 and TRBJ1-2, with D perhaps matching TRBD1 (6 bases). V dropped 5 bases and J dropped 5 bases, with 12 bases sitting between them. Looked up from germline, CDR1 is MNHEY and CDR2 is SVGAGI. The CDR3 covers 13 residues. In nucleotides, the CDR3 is TGTGCCAGCAGTGCACAGGGTGGGTATGGCTACACCTTC. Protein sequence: CASSAQGGYGYTF.

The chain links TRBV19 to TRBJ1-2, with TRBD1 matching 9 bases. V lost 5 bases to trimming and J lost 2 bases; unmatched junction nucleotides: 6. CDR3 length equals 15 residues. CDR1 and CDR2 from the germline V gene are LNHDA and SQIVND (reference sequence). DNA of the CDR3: TGTGCCAGTAGTCCGACAGGGGGTCTCAACTATGGCTACACCTTC. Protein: CASSPTGGLNYGYTF.

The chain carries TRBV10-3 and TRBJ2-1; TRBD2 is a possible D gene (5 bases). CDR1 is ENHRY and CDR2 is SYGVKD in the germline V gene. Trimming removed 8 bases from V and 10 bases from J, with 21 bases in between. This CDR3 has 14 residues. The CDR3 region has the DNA TGTGCCATCTGCTCGGACTTACCGGATAGGGAGCAGTTCTTC. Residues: CAICSDLPDREQFF.

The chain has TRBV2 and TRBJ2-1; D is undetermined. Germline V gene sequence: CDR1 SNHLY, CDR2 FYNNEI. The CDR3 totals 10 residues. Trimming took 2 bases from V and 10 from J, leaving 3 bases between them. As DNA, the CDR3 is TGTGCCAGCAGTGAACCGGAGCAGTTCTTC. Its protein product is CASSEPEQFF.

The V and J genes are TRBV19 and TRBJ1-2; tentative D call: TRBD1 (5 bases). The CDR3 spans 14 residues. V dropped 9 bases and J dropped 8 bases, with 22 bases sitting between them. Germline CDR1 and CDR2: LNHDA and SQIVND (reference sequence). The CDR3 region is CASHRGKGPVGYTF. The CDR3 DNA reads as TGTGCCAGCCATAGGGGCAAAGGGCCAGTCGGCTACACCTTC.

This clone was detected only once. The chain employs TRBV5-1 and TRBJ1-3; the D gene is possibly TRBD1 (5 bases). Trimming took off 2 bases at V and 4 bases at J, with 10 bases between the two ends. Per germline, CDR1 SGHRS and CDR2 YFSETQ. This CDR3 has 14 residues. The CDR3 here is CASSFDRPGNTIYF. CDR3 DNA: TGCGCCAGCAGCTTTGACAGACCCGGAAACACCATATATTTT.

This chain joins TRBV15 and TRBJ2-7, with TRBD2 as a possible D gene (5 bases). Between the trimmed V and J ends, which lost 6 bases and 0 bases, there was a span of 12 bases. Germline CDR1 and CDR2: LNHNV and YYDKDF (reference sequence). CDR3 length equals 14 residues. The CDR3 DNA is TGTGCCACCAGTCCCCGGGATCGCTCCTACGAGCAGTACTTC. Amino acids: CATSPRDRSYEQYF.

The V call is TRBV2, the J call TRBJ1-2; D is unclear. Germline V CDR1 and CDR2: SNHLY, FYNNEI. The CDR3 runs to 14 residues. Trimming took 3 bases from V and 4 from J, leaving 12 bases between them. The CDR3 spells CASSENLNLYGYTF. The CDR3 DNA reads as TGTGCCAGCAGTGAGAACCTAAACCTCTATGGCTACACCTTC. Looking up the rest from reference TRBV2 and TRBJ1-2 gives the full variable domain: EPEVTQTPSHQVTQMGQEVILRCVPISNHLYFYWYRQILGQKVEFLVSFYNNEISEKSEIFDDQFSVERPDGSNFTLKIRSTKLEDSAMYFCASSENLNLYGYTFGSGTRLTVV.

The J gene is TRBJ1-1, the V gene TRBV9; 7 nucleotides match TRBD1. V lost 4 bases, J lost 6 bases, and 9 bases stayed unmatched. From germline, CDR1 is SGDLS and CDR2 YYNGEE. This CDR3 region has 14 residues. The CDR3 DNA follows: TGTGCCAGCAGCCCGACAGGGAGGTACTCTGAAGCTTTCTTT. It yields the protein CASSPTGRYSEAFF.

The CDR3 sequence is CASSEAGSNQPQHF. The CDR3 DNA follows: TGCGCCAGCAGTGAGGCGGGGAGTAATCAGCCCCAGCATTTT. V usage is TRBV10-1 and J usage is TRBJ1-5; D not resolved. From germline, CDR1 is WNHNN and CDR2 SYGVQD (reference sequence). The CDR3 runs 14 residues. The V end was cut by 2 bases, the J end by 4 bases, with 9 bases between.

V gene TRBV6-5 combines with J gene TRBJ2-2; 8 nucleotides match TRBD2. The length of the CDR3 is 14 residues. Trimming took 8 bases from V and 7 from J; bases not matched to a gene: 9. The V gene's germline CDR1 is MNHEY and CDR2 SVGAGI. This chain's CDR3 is CASRPGGGVGELFF. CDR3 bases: TGTGCCAGCCGACCGGGAGGGGGGGTCGGGGAGCTGTTTTTT.

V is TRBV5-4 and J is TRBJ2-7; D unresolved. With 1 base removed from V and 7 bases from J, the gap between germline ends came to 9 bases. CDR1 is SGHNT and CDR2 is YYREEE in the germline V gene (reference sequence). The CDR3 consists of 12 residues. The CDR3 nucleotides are TGTGCCAGCAGCTTGAGAATGCGGGAGCAGTACTTC. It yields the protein CASSLRMREQYF. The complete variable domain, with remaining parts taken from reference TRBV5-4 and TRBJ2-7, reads ETGVTQSPTHLIKTRGQQVTLRCSSQSGHNTVSWYQQALGQGPQFIFQYYREEENGRGNFPPRFSGLQFPNYSSELNVNALELDDSALYLCASSLRMREQYFGPGTRLTVT.

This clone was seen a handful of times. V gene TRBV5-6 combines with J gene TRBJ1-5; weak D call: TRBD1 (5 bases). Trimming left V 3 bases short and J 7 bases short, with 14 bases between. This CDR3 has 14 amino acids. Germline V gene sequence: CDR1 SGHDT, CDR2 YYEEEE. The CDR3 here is CASSSSGGGQPQHF. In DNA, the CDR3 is TGTGCCAGCAGCTCTAGTGGGGGGGGGCAGCCCCAGCATTTT.

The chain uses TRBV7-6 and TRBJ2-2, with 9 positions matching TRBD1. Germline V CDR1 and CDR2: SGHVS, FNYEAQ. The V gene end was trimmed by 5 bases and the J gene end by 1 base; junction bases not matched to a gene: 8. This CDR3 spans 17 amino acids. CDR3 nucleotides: TGTGCCAGCAGCGGGGCCCGGGACAGGGTGAACACCGGGGAGCTGTTTTTT. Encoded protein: CASSGARDRVNTGELFF.

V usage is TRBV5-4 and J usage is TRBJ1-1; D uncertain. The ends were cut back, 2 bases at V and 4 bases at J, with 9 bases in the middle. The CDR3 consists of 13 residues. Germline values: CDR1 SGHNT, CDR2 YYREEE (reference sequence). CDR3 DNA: TGTGCCAGCAGCTTTCGGGCGGGCACTGAAGCTTTCTTT. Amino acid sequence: CASSFRAGTEAFF.

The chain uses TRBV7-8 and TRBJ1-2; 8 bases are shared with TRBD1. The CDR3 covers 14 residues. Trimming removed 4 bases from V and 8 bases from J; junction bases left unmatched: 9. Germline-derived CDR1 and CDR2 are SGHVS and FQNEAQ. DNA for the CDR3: TGTGCCAGCAGCTCTGACAGGGGAGCCCCAGGCTACACCTTC. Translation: CASSSDRGAPGYTF.

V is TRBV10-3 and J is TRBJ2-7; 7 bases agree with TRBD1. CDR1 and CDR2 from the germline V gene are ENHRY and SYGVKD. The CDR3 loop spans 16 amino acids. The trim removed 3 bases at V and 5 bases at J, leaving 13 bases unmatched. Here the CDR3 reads CAISEFRTGVFHEQYF. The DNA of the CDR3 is TGTGCCATCAGTGAATTCCGGACAGGAGTCTTCCACGAGCAGTACTTC.

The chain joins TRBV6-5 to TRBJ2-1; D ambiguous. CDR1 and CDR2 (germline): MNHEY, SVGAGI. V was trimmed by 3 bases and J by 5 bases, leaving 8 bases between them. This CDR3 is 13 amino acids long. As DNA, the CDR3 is TGTGCCAGCAGTTATAGCATTCACAATGAGCAGTTCTTC. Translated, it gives CASSYSIHNEQFF.

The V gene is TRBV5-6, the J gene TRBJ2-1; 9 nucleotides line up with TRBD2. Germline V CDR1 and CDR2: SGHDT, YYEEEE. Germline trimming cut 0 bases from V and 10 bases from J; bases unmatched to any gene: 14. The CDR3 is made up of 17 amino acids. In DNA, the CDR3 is TGTGCCAGCAGCTTGGCCGGGCGGCGGGAGGGTCGACGAGAGCAGTTCTTC. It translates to CASSLAGRREGRREQFF.

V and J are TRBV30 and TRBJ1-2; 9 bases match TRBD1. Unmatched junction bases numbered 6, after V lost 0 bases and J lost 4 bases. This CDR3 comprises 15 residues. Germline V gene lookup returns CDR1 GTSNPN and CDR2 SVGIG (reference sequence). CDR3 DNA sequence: TGTGCCTGGAGTGTACAGGGGGCGGGGGGCTATGGCTACACCTTC. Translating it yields CAWSVQGAGGYGYTF. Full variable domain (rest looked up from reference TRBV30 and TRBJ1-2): SQTIHQWPATLVQPVGSPLSLECTVEGTSNPNLYWYRQAAGRGLQLLFYSVGIGQISSEVPQNLSASRPQDRQFILSSKKLLLSDSGFYLCAWSVQGAGGYGYTFGSGTRLTVV.